The 2 T cell receptor beta chains below come from one sample, sequenced in a study of CD8+CD57+ T cells in acquired aplastic anemia. TCR beta VDJ and CDR3 profiles were obtained from a genomic DNA template. Using its own MiXCR run on the reads, TCRdb lists one record per CDR3 protein. This sample has 200,000 to 250,000 distinct CDR3 sequences, with approximately 35% found just once. The source material was sorted CD4+, CD8+, or CD8+CD57+ T cells (not recorded which) from PBMCs. Receptors were obtained from a human donor in good health, serving as a control.

V gene TRBV30 combines with J gene TRBJ2-1; no definite D call. V lost 0 bases and J lost 6, with 3 bases in between. The CDR3 loop spans 11 amino acids. Germline V gene lookup returns CDR1 GTSNPN and CDR2 SVGIG (reference sequence). The CDR3 DNA reads as TGTGCCTGGAGTGTTTTCAATGAGCAGTTCTTC. The encoded protein is CAWSVFNEQFF.

Many counts were recorded for this clonotype. This rearrangement joins TRBV2 to TRBJ1-2; TRBD1 matches at 7 bases. This CDR3 spans 14 amino acids. The J segment lost 1 base and the V segment lost 6 bases, leaving 5 bases of the junction unmatched. From germline, CDR1 is SNHLY and CDR2 FYNNEI. The CDR3 region has the DNA TGTGCCAGCAGCGGACAGGAAAATAACTATGGCTACACCTTC. Its translation: CASSGQENNYGYTF.